This T cell receptor (beta chain) was sequenced for a study of blood T cell repertoires in COVID-19. In the original workflow: Amplification of reference gene primers was used by the study to estimate nucleated cell counts. Using immunoSEQ multiplex PCR, the repertoire was profiled, and TCRdb retains in-frame clones only, with some absent. V and J calls and clone size come straight from that table; D and trimming were deduced from the DNA. The profile covers under 250,000 clones, with 80% to 90% appearing a single time and roughly 8.7% taken by the ten largest. CDR1 and CDR2 from the germline V gene are MNHNS and SASEGT. The V and J ends lost 3 bases and 5 bases respectively, with 5 bases between them. The CDR3 loop spans 12 amino acids.

Sequenced material: peripheral blood. V and J are TRBV6-1 and TRBJ2-1; no clear D. The TCR originated in a man aged 35 to 55 with active or convalescent COVID-19. As DNA, the CDR3 is TGTGCCAGCAGTGAGCAGAACAATGAGCAGTTCTTC. Its translation: CASSEQNNEQFF.